These T cell receptor beta chains were read from a single sample in a study of blood T cell repertoires in COVID-19. Sequencing was performed with immunoSEQ multiplex PCR; in TCRdb, only in-frame clones are kept and a portion is missing. The table shows roughly 60,000 clones, with around 84% occurring only once. The specimen sequenced was peripheral blood. All receptors come from a man between 65 and 85 years old with acute or convalescent COVID-19. Each CDR3 is given with its conserved first and last residue. A D gene is named only where the DNA matches it firmly. A row's size may be missing; if present it is once, few, many or a size class.

TRBJ2-2 | NA | TRBD2 | TRBV19 | CASSIPGLAGGTGELFF | TGTGCCAGTAGTATACCGGGACTAGCGGGAGGCACCGGGGAGCTGTTTTTT
TRBJ1-4 | few | NA | TRBV5-5 | CASSLDLGPNEKLFF | TGTGCCAGCAGCTTGGATCTAGGTCCTAATGAAAAACTGTTTTTT
TRBJ2-1 | NA | NA | TRBV5-8 | CASSPRVLWSYNEQFF | TGTGCCAGCAGCCCCAGGGTTCTTTGGTCCTACAATGAGCAGTTCTTC
TRBJ2-7 | NA | NA | TRBV12-3/TRBV12-4 | CASSLLRGYEQYF | TGTGCCAGCAGTTTATTGCGCGGCTACGAGCAGTACTTC
TRBJ1-4 | NA | TRBD1 | TRBV7-9 | CASSLGTGGSETNEKLFF | TGTGCCAGCAGCCTGGGGACAGGTGGTAGTGAAACTAATGAAAAACTGTTTTTT
TRBJ2-7 | NA | NA | TRBV5-4 | CASSNDGGSYEQYF | TGTGCCAGCAGCAACGACGGGGGTTCCTACGAGCAGTACTTC
TRBJ2-7 | NA | NA | TRBV13 | CASSLGRQYEQYF | TGTGCCAGCAGCTTAGGCCGACAGTACGAGCAGTACTTC
TRBJ1-1 | few | NA | TRBV28 | CASRPDPTGTEAFF | TGTGCCAGCAGACCAGACCCGACAGGTACTGAAGCTTTCTTT
TRBJ1-1 | NA | TRBD1 | TRBV3-1/TRBV3-2 | CASRRTGGTEAFF | TGTGCCAGCAGACGGACAGGCGGGACTGAAGCTTTCTTT
TRBJ2-1 | NA | NA | TRBV19 | CATSKTGNSYNEQFF | TGTGCCACCTCTAAAACAGGGAACTCCTACAATGAGCAGTTCTTC
TRBJ1-2 | few | NA | TRBV7-9 | CASSYINYGYTF | TGTGCCAGCAGCTACATCAACTATGGCTACACCTTC
TRBJ2-5 | once | TRBD2 | TRBV6-5 | CASSYLAGGGETQYF | TGTGCCAGCAGTTACTTAGCGGGAGGGGGAGAGACCCAGTACTTC
TRBJ1-2 | few | TRBD1 | TRBV7-3 | CASSSRTGANGYTF | TGTGCCAGCAGCTCCAGGACAGGCGCTAATGGCTACACCTTC
TRBJ2-3 | NA | TRBD2 | TRBV18 | CASSPTSGSTDTQYF | TGTGCCAGCTCACCGACTAGCGGGAGCACAGATACGCAGTATTTT
TRBJ1-1 | NA | TRBD1 | TRBV19 | CASRTQGGLAFF | TGTGCCAGTAGGACTCAAGGGGGCTTGGCTTTCTTT
TRBJ2-6 | NA | TRBD1 | TRBV19 | CASSQEPGQGFLSYSGANVLTF | TGTGCCAGTAGTCAAGAACCGGGACAGGGATTCTTATCCTACTCTGGGGCCAACGTCCTGACTTTC
TRBJ1-1 | NA | TRBD1 | TRBV7-9 | CASSFGQGNSGAFF | TGTGCCAGCAGTTTCGGACAGGGAAATAGCGGAGCTTTCTTT
TRBJ1-2 | NA | NA | TRBV5-5 | CASSLASREGGYGYTF | TGTGCCAGCAGCTTGGCTTCTCGAGAGGGTGGCTATGGCTACACCTTC
TRBJ2-7 | NA | NA | TRBV4-1 | CASSQVPTQNYEQYF | TGCGCCAGCAGCCAAGTGCCGACTCAAAACTACGAGCAGTACTTC
TRBJ2-5 | NA | TRBD2 | TRBV24-1 | CATSEGRGGETQYF | TGTGCCACCAGTGAAGGACGGGGGGGGGAGACCCAGTACTTC
TRBJ2-7 | NA | NA | TRBV6-1 | CASSVNSGAGGTYEQYF | TGTGCCAGCAGTGTTAATTCGGGGGCAGGGGGGACCTACGAGCAGTACTTC
TRBJ2-1 | NA | NA | TRBV7-3 | CASSSQGNEQFF | TGTGCCAGCAGCTCCCAGGGAAATGAGCAGTTCTTC
TRBJ1-4 | NA | TRBD1 | TRBV5-1 | CASSLTGYDEKLFF | TGCGCCAGCAGTTTGACAGGGTATGACGAAAAACTGTTTTTT
TRBJ2-3 | NA | TRBD1 | TRBV19 | CASGDRGTDTQYF | TGTGCCAGTGGGGACAGGGGAACAGATACGCAGTATTTT
TRBJ2-3 | NA | NA | TRBV7-9 | CASSPIGGDNSDTQYF | TGTGCCAGCAGCCCCATCGGGGGAGACAACAGTGATACGCAGTATTTT
TRBJ1-5 | once | NA | TRBV27 | CASSREVGQPQHF | TGTGCCAGCAGTCGGGAGGTTGGGCAGCCCCAGCATTTT
TRBJ2-7 | NA | NA | TRBV7-8 | CASSLVDRGNEQYF | TGTGCCAGCAGCTTAGTAGACCGGGGGAACGAGCAGTACTTC
TRBJ2-3 | NA | NA | TRBV5-1 | CASSLAGLGDTQYF | TGCGCCAGCAGCTTGGCAGGGTTAGGAGATACGCAGTATTTT
TRBJ1-4 | NA | NA | TRBV6-2/TRBV6-3 | CASSSPGHLISNEKLFF | TGTGCCAGCAGTTCCCCCGGACACCTTATTAGTAATGAAAAACTGTTTTTT
TRBJ1-4 | NA | TRBD1 | TRBV5-1 | CASSVTAYGTGLRDEKLFF | TGCGCCAGCAGCGTAACCGCCTACGGGACAGGGCTTCGAGATGAAAAACTGTTTTTT
TRBJ2-1 | NA | TRBD1 | TRBV7-9 | CASSRGTGITYEQFF | TGTGCCAGCAGCCGAGGGACAGGGATTACCTATGAGCAGTTCTTC
TRBJ2-7 | NA | NA | TRBV29-1 | CSVLRTVSYEQYF | TGCAGCGTGTTAAGGACTGTCTCCTACGAGCAGTACTTC
TRBJ1-5 | NA | NA | TRBV12-5 | CASGLVGGSNQPQHF | TGTGCTAGTGGTTTGGTCGGCGGTAGCAATCAGCCCCAGCATTTT
TRBJ2-1 | NA | TRBD2 | TRBV5-1 | CASSPRLAGAGEQFF | TGCGCCAGCAGCCCTCGACTAGCGGGAGCAGGTGAGCAGTTCTTC
TRBJ2-6 | NA | NA | TRBV14 | CASSRTGWPNSGANVLTF | TGTGCCAGCAGCCGAACAGGGTGGCCGAACTCTGGGGCCAACGTCCTGACTTTC
TRBJ1-1 | NA | NA | TRBV30 | CAWLKTGNTEAFF | TGTGCCTGGCTAAAGACAGGAAACACTGAAGCTTTCTTT
TRBJ2-3 | NA | TRBD2 | TRBV5-1 | CASSYHPSGTSGSTDTQYF | TGCGCCAGCAGCTACCACCCCTCCGGGACTAGCGGGAGCACAGATACGCAGTATTTT
TRBJ2-7 | NA | NA | TRBV15 | CATSSGGGLLSYEQYF | TGTGCCACCAGCAGCGGGGGAGGCCTACTCTCCTACGAGCAGTACTTC
TRBJ1-4 | NA | NA | TRBV6-1 | CASSEGQERIYEKLFF | TGTGCCAGCAGTGAAGGGCAGGAAAGGATCTATGAAAAACTGTTTTTT
TRBJ2-7 | NA | TRBD1 | TRBV15 | CATSGPGQSLLEQYF | TGTGCCACCAGCGGTCCGGGACAGTCTCTGCTCGAGCAGTACTTC
TRBJ2-7 | NA | NA | TRBV7-2 | CASSPRTATGGEQYF | TGTGCCAGCAGCCCTCGGACAGCAACTGGTGGCGAGCAGTACTTC
TRBJ2-7 | NA | TRBD1 | TRBV28 | CATTSRGRTYEQYF | TGTGCCACCACCTCGAGGGGGCGGACCTACGAGCAGTACTTC
TRBJ2-2 | NA | NA | TRBV25-1 | CASILRTANTGELFF | TGTGCCAGCATTCTCAGGACAGCGAACACCGGGGAGCTGTTTTTT
TRBJ1-2 | NA | TRBD1 | TRBV9 | CASSANRGRGNYGYTF | TGTGCCAGCAGCGCAAACAGGGGGCGCGGTAACTATGGCTACACCTTC
TRBJ2-7 | NA | TRBD2 | TRBV5-6 | CASSSRLLAGPYEQYF | TGTGCCAGCAGCTCCCGGTTACTAGCGGGGCCCTACGAGCAGTACTTC
TRBJ2-1 | NA | NA | TRBV11-2 | CASSFWRDEQFF | TGTGCCAGCAGCTTTTGGAGAGATGAGCAGTTCTTC